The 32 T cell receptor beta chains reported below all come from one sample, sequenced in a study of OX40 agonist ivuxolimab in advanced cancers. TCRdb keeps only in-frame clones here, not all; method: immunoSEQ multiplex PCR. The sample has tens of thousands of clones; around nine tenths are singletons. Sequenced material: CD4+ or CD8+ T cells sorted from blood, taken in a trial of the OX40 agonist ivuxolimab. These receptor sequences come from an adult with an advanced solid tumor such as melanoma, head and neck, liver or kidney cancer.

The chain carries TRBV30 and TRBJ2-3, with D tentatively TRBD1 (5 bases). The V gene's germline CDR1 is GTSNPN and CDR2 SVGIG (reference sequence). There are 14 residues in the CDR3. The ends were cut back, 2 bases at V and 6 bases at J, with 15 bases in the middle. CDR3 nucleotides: TGTGCCTGGAGTTGGTATGGGGCGAGGGATACGCAGTATTTT. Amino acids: CAWSWYGARDTQYF. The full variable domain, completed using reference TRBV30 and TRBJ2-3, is SQTIHQWPATLVQPVGSPLSLECTVEGTSNPNLYWYRQAAGRGLQLLFYSVGIGQISSEVPQNLSASRPQDRQFILSSKKLLLSDSGFYLCAWSWYGARDTQYFGPGTRLTVL.

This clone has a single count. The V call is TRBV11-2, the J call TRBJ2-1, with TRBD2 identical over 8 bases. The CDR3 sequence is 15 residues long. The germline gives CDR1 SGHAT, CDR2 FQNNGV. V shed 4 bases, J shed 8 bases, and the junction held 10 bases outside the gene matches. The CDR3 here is CASSSGRRGADEQFF. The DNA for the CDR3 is TGTGCCAGCAGCTCGGGGCGGCGGGGGGCCGATGAGCAGTTCTTC.

CDR3 protein: CASSFGTGGFGFTEAFF. DNA of the CDR3: TGTGCCAGCAGCTTCGGGACGGGAGGCTTTGGATTCACTGAAGCTTTCTTT. The V gene is TRBV11-2, the J gene TRBJ1-1, with D possibly being TRBD1 (5 bases). Between the trimmed V and J ends, which lost 3 bases and 4 bases, there was a span of 21 bases. In germline, CDR1 is SGHAT, CDR2 FQNNGV. The CDR3 consists of 17 residues.

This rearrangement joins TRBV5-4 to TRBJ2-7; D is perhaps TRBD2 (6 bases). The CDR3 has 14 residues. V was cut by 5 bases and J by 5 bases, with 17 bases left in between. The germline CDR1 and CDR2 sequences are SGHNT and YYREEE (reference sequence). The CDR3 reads CASRVRGSSHEQYF. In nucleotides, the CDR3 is TGTGCCAGCAGGGTCCGGGGGTCCTCTCACGAGCAGTACTTC.

The CDR3 DNA reads TGTGCCAGCAGTCGGCCCGACAGGCCCGGAAACACCATATATTTT. Translated, it gives CASSRPDRPGNTIYF. This chain joins TRBV28 and TRBJ1-3, with a possible D match to TRBD1 (6 bases). Germline V CDR1 and CDR2: MDHEN, SYDVKM. This CDR3 comprises 15 residues. V gave up 5 bases and J gave up 4 bases, with 15 bases separating them.

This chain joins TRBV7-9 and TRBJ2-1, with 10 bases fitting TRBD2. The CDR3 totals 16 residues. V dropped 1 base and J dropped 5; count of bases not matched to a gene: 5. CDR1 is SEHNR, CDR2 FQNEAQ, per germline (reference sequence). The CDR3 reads CASSLGGLAVNNEQFF. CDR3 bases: TGTGCCAGCAGCTTAGGCGGACTAGCGGTAAACAATGAGCAGTTCTTC.

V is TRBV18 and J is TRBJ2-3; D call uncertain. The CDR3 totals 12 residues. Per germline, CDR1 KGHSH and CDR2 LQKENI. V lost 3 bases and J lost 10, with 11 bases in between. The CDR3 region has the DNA TGTGCCAGCTCACCCGACGAGTTGGCGCAGTATTTT. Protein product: CASSPDELAQYF.

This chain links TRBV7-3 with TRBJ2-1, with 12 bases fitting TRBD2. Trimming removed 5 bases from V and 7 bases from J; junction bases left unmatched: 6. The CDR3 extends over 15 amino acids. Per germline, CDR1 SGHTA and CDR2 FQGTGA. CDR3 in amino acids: CASSILAGGPNEQFF. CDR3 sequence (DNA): TGTGCCAGCAGCATTCTAGCGGGGGGGCCGAATGAGCAGTTCTTC.

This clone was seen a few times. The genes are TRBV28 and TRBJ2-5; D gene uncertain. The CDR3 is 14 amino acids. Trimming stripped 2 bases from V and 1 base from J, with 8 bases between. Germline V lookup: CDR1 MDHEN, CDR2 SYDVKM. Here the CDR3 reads CASSLMGSQETQYF. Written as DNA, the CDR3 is TGTGCCAGCAGTTTAATGGGTTCCCAAGAGACCCAGTACTTC.

CDR3 residues: CASLVGGRNTIYF. The CDR3 DNA follows: TGTGCCAGCCTCGTCGGGGGGAGAAACACCATATATTTT. V usage is TRBV6-1 and J usage is TRBJ1-3, with D tentatively TRBD1 (5 bases). Trimming removed 8 bases from V and 5 bases from J, with 13 bases in between. Germline V CDR1 and CDR2: MNHNS, SASEGT. This CDR3 comprises 13 residues.

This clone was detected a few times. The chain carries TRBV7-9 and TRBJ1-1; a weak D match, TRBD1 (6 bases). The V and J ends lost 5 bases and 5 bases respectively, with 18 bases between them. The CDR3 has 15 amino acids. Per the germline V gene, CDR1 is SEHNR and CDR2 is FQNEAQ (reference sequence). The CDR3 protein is CASSASGTRGTEAFF. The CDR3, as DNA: TGTGCCAGCAGCGCTTCCGGGACACGAGGGACTGAAGCTTTCTTT.

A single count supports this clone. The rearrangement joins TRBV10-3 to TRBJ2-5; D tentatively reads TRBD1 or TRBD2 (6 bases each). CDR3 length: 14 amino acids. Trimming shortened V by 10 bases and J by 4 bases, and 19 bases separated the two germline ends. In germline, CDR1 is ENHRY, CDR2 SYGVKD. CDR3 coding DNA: TGTGCCACTAGGGGGGCAAGATCTGGAGAGACCCAGTACTTC. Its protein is CATRGARSGETQYF.

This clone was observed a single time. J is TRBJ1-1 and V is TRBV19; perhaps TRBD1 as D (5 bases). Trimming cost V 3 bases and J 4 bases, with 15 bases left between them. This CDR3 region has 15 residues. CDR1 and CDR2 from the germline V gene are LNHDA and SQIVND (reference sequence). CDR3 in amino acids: CASSIWETVSTEAFF. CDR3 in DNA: TGTGCCAGTAGTATTTGGGAGACAGTGAGCACTGAAGCTTTCTTT.

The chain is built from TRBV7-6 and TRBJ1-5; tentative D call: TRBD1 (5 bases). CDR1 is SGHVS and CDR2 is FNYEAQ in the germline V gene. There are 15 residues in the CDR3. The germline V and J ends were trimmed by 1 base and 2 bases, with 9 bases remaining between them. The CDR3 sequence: CASSLEGTRNQPQHF. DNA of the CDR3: TGTGCCAGCAGCTTAGAGGGGACTCGCAATCAGCCCCAGCATTTT.

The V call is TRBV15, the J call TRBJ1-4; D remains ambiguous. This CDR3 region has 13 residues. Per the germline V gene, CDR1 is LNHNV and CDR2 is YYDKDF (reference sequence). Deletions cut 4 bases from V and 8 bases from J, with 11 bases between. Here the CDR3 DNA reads TGTGCCACCAGCACCTCGAAAGGGGAAAAACTGTTTTTT. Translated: CATSTSKGEKLFF.

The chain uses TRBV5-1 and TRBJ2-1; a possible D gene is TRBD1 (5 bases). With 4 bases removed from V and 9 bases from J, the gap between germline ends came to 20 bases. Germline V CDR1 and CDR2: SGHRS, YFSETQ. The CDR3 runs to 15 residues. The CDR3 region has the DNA TGCGCCAGCAGCCTCCTCGCAGGGAAGAGAAGTGAGCAGTTCTTC. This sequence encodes CASSLLAGKRSEQFF.

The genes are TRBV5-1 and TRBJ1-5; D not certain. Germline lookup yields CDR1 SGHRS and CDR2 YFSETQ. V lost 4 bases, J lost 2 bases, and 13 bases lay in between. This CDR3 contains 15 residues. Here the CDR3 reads CASSVGFTGNQPQHF. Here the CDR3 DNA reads TGCGCCAGCAGCGTGGGATTTACGGGCAATCAGCCCCAGCATTTT.

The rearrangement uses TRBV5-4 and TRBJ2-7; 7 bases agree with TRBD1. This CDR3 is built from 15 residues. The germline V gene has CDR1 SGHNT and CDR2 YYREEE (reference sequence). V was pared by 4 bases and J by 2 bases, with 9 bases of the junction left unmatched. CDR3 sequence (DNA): TGTGCCAGCAGCACGAACAGGGGACCCACCTACGAGCAGTACTTC. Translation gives CASSTNRGPTYEQYF.

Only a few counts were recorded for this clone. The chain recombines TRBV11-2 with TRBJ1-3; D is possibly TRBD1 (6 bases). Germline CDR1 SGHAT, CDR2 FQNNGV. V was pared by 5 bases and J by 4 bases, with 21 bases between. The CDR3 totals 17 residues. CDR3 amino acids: CASSLRGGGASGNTIYF. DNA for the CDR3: TGTGCCAGCAGCCTCCGCGGCGGGGGCGCGTCAGGAAACACCATATATTTT.

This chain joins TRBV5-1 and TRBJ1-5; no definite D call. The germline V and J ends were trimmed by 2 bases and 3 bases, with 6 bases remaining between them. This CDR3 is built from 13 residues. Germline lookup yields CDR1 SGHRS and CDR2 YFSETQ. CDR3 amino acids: CASSLSPNQPQHF. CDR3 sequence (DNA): TGCGCCAGCAGCTTAAGTCCCAATCAGCCCCAGCATTTT.

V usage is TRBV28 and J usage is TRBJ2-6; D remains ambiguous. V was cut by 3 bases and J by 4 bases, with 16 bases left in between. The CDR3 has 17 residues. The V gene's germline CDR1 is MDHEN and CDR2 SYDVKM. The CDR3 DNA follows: TGTGCCAGCAGTTTCCGCCACAGTAGGGTCGGGGCCAACGTCCTGACTTTC. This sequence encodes CASSFRHSRVGANVLTF. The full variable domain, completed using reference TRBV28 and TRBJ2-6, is DVKVTQSSRYLVKRTGEKVFLECVQDMDHENMFWYRQDPGLGLRLIYFSYDVKMKEKGDIPEGYSVSREKKERFSLILESASTNQTSMYLCASSFRHSRVGANVLTFGAGSRLTVL.

CDR3 protein: CASSPQAATYEQYF. The CDR3 nucleotides read TGTGCCAGCTCACCACAGGCAGCGACCTACGAGCAGTACTTC. The chain links TRBV18 to TRBJ2-7; D remains unclear. The CDR3 is 14 residues long. V dropped 1 base and J dropped 2 bases, with 9 bases sitting between them. Germline V CDR1 and CDR2: KGHSH, LQKENI. The full variable domain, with the rest looked up from reference TRBV18 and TRBJ2-7, is NAGVMQNPRHLVRRRGQEARLRCSPMKGHSHVYWYRQLPEEGLKFMVYLQKENIIDESGMPKERFSAEFPKEGPSILRIQQVVRGDSAAYFCASSPQAATYEQYFGPGTRLTVT.

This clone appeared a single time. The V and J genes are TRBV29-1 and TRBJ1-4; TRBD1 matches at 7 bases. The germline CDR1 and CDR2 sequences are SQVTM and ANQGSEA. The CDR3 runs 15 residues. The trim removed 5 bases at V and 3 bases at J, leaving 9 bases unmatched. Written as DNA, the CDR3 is TGCAGCGTTCTACGACAGGGTGGACCTAATGAAAAACTGTTTTTT. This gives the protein CSVLRQGGPNEKLFF.

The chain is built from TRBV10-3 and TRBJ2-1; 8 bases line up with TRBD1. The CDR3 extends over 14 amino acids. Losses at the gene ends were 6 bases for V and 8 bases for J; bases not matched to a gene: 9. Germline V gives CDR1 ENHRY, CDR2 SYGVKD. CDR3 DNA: TGTGCCATCAGAAACCAGGGGGCCAGGGATGAGCAGTTCTTC. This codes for CAIRNQGARDEQFF.

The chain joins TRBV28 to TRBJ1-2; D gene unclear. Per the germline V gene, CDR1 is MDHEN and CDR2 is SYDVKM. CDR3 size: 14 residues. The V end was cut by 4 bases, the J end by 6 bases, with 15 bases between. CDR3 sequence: CASSSSQYSHGYTF. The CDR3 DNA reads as TGTGCCAGCAGTTCGTCACAGTACTCCCATGGCTACACCTTC.

The DNA for the CDR3 is TGTGCCAGCAGCCCCGACAGGGACCACGAGCAGTACTTC. Its protein is CASSPDRDHEQYF. The rearrangement uses TRBV2 and TRBJ2-7; 7 positions match TRBD1. The CDR3 runs 13 residues. The trim removed 6 bases at V and 5 bases at J, leaving 7 bases unmatched. CDR1 and CDR2 from the germline V gene are SNHLY and FYNNEI.

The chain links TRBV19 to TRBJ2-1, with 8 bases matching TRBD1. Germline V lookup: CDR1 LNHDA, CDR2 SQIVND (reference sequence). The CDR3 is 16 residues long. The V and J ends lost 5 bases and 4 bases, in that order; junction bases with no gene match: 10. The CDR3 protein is CASSLRGQGSYNEQFF. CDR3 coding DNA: TGTGCCAGTAGTCTCAGAGGACAGGGATCTTACAATGAGCAGTTCTTC.

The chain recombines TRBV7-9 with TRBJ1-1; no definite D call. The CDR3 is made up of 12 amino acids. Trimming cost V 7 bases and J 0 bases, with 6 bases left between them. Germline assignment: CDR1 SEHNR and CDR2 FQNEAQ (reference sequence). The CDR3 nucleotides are TGTGCCAGCACTAGGGTGAACACTGAAGCTTTCTTT. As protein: CASTRVNTEAFF.

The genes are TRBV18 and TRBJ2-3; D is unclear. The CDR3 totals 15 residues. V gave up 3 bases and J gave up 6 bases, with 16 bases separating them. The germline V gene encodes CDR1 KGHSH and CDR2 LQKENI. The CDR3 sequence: CASSPPRASSDTQYF. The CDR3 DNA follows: TGTGCCAGCTCACCCCCTCGGGCAAGCTCTGATACGCAGTATTTT.

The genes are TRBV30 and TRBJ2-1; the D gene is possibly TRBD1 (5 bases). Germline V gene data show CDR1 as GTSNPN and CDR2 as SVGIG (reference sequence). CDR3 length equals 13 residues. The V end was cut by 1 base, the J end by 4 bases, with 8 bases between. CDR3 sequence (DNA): TGTGCCTGGAGTGAGGGGTTATACAATGAGCAGTTCTTC. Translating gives CAWSEGLYNEQFF.

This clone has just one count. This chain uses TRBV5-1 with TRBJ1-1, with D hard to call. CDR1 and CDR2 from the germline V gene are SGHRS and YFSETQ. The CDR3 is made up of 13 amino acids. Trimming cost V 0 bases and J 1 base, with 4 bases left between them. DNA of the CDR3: TGCGCCAGCAGCTTGGACCAGAACACTGAAGCTTTCTTT. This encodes CASSLDQNTEAFF.

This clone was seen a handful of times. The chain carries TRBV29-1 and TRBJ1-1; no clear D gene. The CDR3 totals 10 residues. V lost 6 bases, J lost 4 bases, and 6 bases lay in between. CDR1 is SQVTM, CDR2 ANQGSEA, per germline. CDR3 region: CSVLGTEAFF. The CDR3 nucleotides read TGCAGCGTACTCGGCACTGAAGCTTTCTTT.